Below are 15 T cell receptor beta chains sequenced from a single sample in a study of control samples from healthy donors and cancer patients (dated by TCRdb to 2018 to 2021). The library came from the immunoSEQ multiplex PCR assay. TCRdb carries this immuneACCESS record with in-frame sequences only. Its versions omit some clonotypes, under half of them owing to an unresolved V gene in the studies checked, with the rest unexplained. A total of approximately 150,000 clones appear in this sample, around 88% of them only once. Jointly, the top ten make up 1.7% of the sample. What was sequenced was blood. The origin of the receptors is a man in his late teens or twenties in good health.

The genes are TRBV6-4 and TRBJ2-5; 14 bases match TRBD2. The CDR3 is 16 residues long. Looked up from germline, CDR1 is MRHNA and CDR2 is SNTAGT. V gave up 7 bases and J gave up 5 bases; unmatched junction bases: 9. CDR3 amino acids: CASIKTSGGGDETQYF. In DNA, the CDR3 is TGTGCCAGCATTAAGACTAGCGGGGGGGGTGACGAGACCCAGTACTTC.

The rearrangement links TRBV24-1 to TRBJ2-2, with 7 bases identical to TRBD1. CDR1 is KGHDR and CDR2 is SFDVKD in the germline V gene. V was pared by 4 bases and J by 7 bases, with 8 bases of the junction left unmatched. This CDR3 has 15 amino acids. The CDR3 nucleotides are TGTGCCACCAGTGACCCCGGGACAGCCGGCGGGGAGCTGTTTTTT. Its translation is CATSDPGTAGGELFF.

The chain uses TRBV28 and TRBJ2-1; no definite D call. Trimming took off 6 bases at V and 3 bases at J, with 12 bases between the two ends. Germline CDR1 and CDR2: MDHEN and SYDVKM. The CDR3 loop spans 14 amino acids. CDR3 nucleotide sequence: TGTGCCAGCAGCAACCATCAGTACTACAATGAGCAGTTCTTC. Translated: CASSNHQYYNEQFF.

The rearrangement uses TRBV28 and TRBJ1-1; 8 positions agree with TRBD1. This CDR3 spans 12 amino acids. Germline V lookup: CDR1 MDHEN, CDR2 SYDVKM. The ends lost 8 bases at V and 1 base at J; junction bases unmatched: 0. CDR3 sequence (DNA): TGTGCCAGCGGGACAGGGAACACTGAAGCTTTCTTT. It codes for CASGTGNTEAFF.

The J gene is TRBJ1-1, the V gene TRBV5-1; perhaps TRBD1 as D (5 bases). Germline CDR1 reads SGHRS; CDR2 reads YFSETQ. Trimming cost V 9 bases and J 3 bases, with 18 bases left between them. CDR3 length: 14 amino acids. For the CDR3, the DNA is TGCGCCACCTCATGGGGGAGGGGAGACACTGAAGCTTTCTTT. Its protein is CATSWGRGDTEAFF. Full variable domain (rest looked up from reference TRBV5-1 and TRBJ1-1): KAGVTQTPRYLIKTRGQQVTLSCSPISGHRSVSWYQQTPGQGLQFLFEYFSETQRNKGNFPGRFSGRQFSNSRSEMNVSTLELGDSALYLCATSWGRGDTEAFFGQGTRLTVV.

The V and J genes are TRBV7-9 and TRBJ2-1; D gene unclear. This CDR3 spans 15 amino acids. Germline CDR1 SEHNR, CDR2 FQNEAQ (reference sequence). V was trimmed by 0 bases and J by 7 bases, leaving 13 bases between them. CDR3 nucleotides: TGTGCCAGCAGCTTAGCGGGCCTAGGTAGGAATGAGCAGTTCTTC. Translating it yields CASSLAGLGRNEQFF.

This sequence joins TRBV27 and TRBJ2-2; the D call may be TRBD1 or TRBD2 (5 bases each). V was trimmed by 3 bases and J by 0 bases, leaving 11 bases between them. This CDR3 region has 16 residues. CDR1 is MNHEY, CDR2 SMNVEV, per germline (reference sequence). The CDR3 sequence is CASSLQGRSNTGELFF. As DNA, the CDR3 is TGTGCCAGCAGTTTGCAGGGACGTTCGAACACCGGGGAGCTGTTTTTT.

This clone appeared once. The chain has TRBV11-2 and TRBJ2-1, with 10 bases aligning to TRBD2. Germline V CDR1 and CDR2: SGHAT, FQNNGV. CDR3 length equals 16 residues. V shed 0 bases, J shed 7 bases, and the junction held 6 bases outside the gene matches. The CDR3 loop is CASSLEESSGRNEQFF. As DNA, the CDR3 is TGTGCCAGCAGCTTAGAAGAAAGTAGCGGGAGGAATGAGCAGTTCTTC.

This clone is a singleton in its sample. This chain uses TRBV7-3 with TRBJ2-5; 7 bases line up with TRBD1. Germline CDR1 and CDR2: SGHTA and FQGTGA. V shed 10 bases and J 5 bases; nucleotides not matched to a gene: 13. This CDR3 has 14 amino acids. CDR3 DNA sequence: TGTGCCATACCGGGTAGGGGGCTCGTTGAGACCCAGTACTTC. It yields the protein CAIPGRGLVETQYF.

The chain has TRBV28 and TRBJ2-7; a possible D gene is TRBD1 (5 bases). Trimming cost V 6 bases and J 3 bases, with 18 bases left between them. Per germline, CDR1 MDHEN and CDR2 SYDVKM. This CDR3 comprises 15 residues. CDR3 residues: CASSLGGDSRYEQYF. CDR3 bases: TGTGCCAGCAGCCTCGGCGGTGACAGCCGCTACGAGCAGTACTTC.

CDR3 nucleotide sequence: TGTGCCAGCAGTTACTCGAAACAGGGGGCTGAAGCTTTCTTT. This encodes CASSYSKQGAEAFF. The chain employs TRBV6-2 or TRBV6-3 and TRBJ1-1, with 8 bases that match TRBD1. Germline-derived CDR1 and CDR2 are MNHEY and SVGEGT. The CDR3 runs 14 residues. V was clipped by 0 bases and J by 6 bases; unmatched bases: 3.

The gene calls are TRBV6-2 or TRBV6-3 and TRBJ2-3; 9 nucleotides match TRBD2. CDR3 length equals 15 residues. CDR1 is MNHEY, CDR2 SVGEGT, per germline. Unmatched junction bases numbered 2, after V lost 0 bases and J lost 4 bases. The CDR3 reads CASSYSAGGPDTQYF. Here the CDR3 DNA reads TGTGCCAGCAGTTACTCTGCGGGGGGGCCAGATACGCAGTATTTT.

This clone was detected once. The CDR3 is CASSLGSGANVLTF. CDR3 DNA: TGTGCCAGCAGCTTGGGCTCTGGGGCCAACGTCCTGACTTTC. The chain couples TRBV11-2 to TRBJ2-6; D uncertain. The CDR3 runs 14 residues. Germline V gives CDR1 SGHAT, CDR2 FQNNGV. V lost 3 bases, J lost 0 bases, and 3 bases lay in between.

The chain carries TRBV3-1 (or the pseudogene TRBV3-2) and TRBJ1-3; D unclear. This CDR3 spans 14 amino acids. Trimming removed 0 bases from V and 0 bases from J, with 3 bases in between. Germline CDR1 reads LGHDT; CDR2 reads YNNKEL (reference sequence). CDR3: CASSQDLSGNTIYF. CDR3 coding DNA: TGTGCCAGCAGCCAAGACCTCTCTGGAAACACCATATATTTT.

V gene TRBV27 combines with J gene TRBJ1-2, with D perhaps matching TRBD1 (5 bases). CDR3 length: 15 amino acids. The V gene lost 5 bases and the J gene lost 1 base, with 14 bases spanning the gap. Germline V lookup: CDR1 MNHEY, CDR2 SMNVEV (reference sequence). The CDR3, as DNA: TGTGCCAGCAGTGACTCAGGGTGGGTTAACTATGGCTACACCTTC. It is translated as CASSDSGWVNYGYTF.